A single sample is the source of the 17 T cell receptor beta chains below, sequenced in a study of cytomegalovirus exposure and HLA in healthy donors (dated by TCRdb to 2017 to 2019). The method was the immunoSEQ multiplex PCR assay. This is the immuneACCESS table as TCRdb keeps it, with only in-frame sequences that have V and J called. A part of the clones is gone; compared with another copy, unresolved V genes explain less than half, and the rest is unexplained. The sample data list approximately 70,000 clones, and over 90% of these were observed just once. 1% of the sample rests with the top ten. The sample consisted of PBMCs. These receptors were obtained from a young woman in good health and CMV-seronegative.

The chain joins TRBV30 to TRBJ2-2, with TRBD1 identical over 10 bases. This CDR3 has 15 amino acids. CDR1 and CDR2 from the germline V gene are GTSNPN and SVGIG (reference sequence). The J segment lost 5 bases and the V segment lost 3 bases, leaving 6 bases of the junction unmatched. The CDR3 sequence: CAWRDRDRGTGELFF. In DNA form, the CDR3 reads TGTGCCTGGAGAGATCGGGACAGGGGAACCGGGGAGCTGTTTTTT.

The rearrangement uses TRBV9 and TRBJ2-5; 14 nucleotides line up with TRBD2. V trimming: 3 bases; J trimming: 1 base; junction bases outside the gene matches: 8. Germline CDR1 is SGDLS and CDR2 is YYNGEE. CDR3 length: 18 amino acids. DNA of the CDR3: TGTGCCAGCAGCGGGACTAGCGGGGGGATTTCGACCCAAGAGACCCAGTACTTC. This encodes CASSGTSGGISTQETQYF.

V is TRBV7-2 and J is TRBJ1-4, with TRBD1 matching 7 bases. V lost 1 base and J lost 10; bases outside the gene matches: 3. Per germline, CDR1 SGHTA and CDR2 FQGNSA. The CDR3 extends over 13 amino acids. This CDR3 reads CASSLVQGGKLFF. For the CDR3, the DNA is TGTGCCAGCAGCTTAGTCCAGGGGGGAAAACTGTTTTTT.

CDR3 bases: TGTGCCAGCAGTACGCAGGGATCCTACAATGAGCAGTTCTTC. Its translation: CASSTQGSYNEQFF. The J gene is TRBJ2-1, the V gene TRBV28; TRBD1 is a possible D gene (5 bases). The CDR3 consists of 14 residues. Per the germline V gene, CDR1 is MDHEN and CDR2 is SYDVKM. Trimming removed 5 bases from V and 1 base from J, with 9 bases in between.

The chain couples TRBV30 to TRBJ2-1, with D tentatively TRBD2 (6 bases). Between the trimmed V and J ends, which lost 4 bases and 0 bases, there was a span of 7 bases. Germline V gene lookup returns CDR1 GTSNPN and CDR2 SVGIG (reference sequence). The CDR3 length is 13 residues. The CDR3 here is CAWNGGSYNEQFF. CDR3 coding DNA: TGTGCCTGGAACGGGGGCTCCTACAATGAGCAGTTCTTC.

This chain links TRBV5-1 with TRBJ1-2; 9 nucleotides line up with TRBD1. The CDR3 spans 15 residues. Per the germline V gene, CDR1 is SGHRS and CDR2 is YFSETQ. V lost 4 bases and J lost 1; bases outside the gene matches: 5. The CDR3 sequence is CASSNLDRGNYGYTF. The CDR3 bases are TGCGCCAGCAGCAATCTGGACAGGGGTAACTATGGCTACACCTTC.

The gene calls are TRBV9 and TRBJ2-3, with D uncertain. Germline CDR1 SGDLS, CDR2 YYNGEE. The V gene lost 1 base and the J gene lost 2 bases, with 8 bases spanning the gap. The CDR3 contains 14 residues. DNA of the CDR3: TGTGCCAGCAGCGTACGGCAGGTCACAGATACGCAGTATTTT. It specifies CASSVRQVTDTQYF.

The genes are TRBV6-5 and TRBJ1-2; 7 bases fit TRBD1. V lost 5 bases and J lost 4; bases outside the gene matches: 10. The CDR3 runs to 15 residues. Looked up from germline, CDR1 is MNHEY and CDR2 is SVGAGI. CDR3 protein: CASSLSRDSPYGYTF. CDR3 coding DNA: TGTGCCAGCAGTCTAAGCCGGGACAGCCCCTATGGCTACACCTTC.

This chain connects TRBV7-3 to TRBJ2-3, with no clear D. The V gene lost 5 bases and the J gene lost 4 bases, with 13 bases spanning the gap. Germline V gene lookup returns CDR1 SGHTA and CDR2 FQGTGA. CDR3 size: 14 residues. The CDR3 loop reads CASSLDRGADTQYF. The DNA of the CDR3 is TGTGCCAGCAGCCTAGACCGAGGCGCAGATACGCAGTATTTT.

Written as DNA, the CDR3 is TGTGCCAGCAGCTTGAGGGAAAAACTGTTTTTT. Amino acid sequence: CASSLREKLFF. V usage is TRBV7-9 and J usage is TRBJ1-4; D remains unclear. Germline assignment: CDR1 SEHNR and CDR2 FQNEAQ (reference sequence). The length of the CDR3 is 11 residues. V lost 3 bases and J 8 bases, leaving 4 bases between the germline ends. The full variable domain, with the rest looked up from reference TRBV7-9 and TRBJ1-4, is DTGVSQNPRHKITKRGQNVTFRCDPISEHNRLYWYRQTLGQGPEFLTYFQNEAQLEKSRLLSDRFSAERPKGSFSTLEIQRTEQGDSAMYLCASSLREKLFFGSGTQLSVL.

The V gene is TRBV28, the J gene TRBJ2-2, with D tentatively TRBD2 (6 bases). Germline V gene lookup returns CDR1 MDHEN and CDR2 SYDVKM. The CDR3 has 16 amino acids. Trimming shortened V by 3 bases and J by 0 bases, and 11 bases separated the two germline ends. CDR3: CASSFGGLSNTGELFF. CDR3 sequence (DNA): TGTGCCAGCAGTTTCGGGGGACTTTCGAACACCGGGGAGCTGTTTTTT. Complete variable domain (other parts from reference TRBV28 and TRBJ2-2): DVKVTQSSRYLVKRTGEKVFLECVQDMDHENMFWYRQDPGLGLRLIYFSYDVKMKEKGDIPEGYSVSREKKERFSLILESASTNQTSMYLCASSFGGLSNTGELFFGEGSRLTVL.

DNA for the CDR3: TGTGCCAGCAGCCAAGATAGCGGGGAGACTTACAATGAGCAGTTCTTC. Encoded protein: CASSQDSGETYNEQFF. V gene TRBV4-2 combines with J gene TRBJ2-1, with TRBD2 matching over 8 bases. Unmatched junction bases numbered 5, after V lost 0 bases and J lost 4 bases. Germline loops: CDR1 LGHNA, CDR2 YNFKEQ. This CDR3 has 16 residues.

The CDR3, as DNA: TGTGCCAGCAGCCTAAATAGCGGGGGGGCAACCACAGATACGCAGTATTTT. Its protein is CASSLNSGGATTDTQYF. The chain has TRBV13 and TRBJ2-3; 11 bases map to TRBD2. This CDR3 is 17 amino acids long. V was pared by 5 bases and J by 2 bases, with 9 bases of the junction left unmatched. Germline V CDR1 and CDR2: PRHDT, FYEKMQ (reference sequence).

The CDR3 DNA reads as TGCAGCGTTCGGACCGGGACACCGAACACCGGGGAGCTGTTTTTT. Encoded protein: CSVRTGTPNTGELFF. The chain is built from TRBV29-1 and TRBJ2-2; D is perhaps TRBD1 (6 bases). This CDR3 contains 15 residues. In germline, CDR1 is SQVTM, CDR2 ANQGSEA. Trimming left V 5 bases short and J 0 bases short, with 13 bases between.

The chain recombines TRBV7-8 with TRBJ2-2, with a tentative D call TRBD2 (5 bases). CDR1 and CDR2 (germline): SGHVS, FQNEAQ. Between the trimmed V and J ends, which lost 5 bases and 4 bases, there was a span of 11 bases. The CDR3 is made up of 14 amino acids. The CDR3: CASSQLTSTGELFF. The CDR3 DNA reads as TGTGCCAGCAGCCAGCTAACTAGCACCGGGGAGCTGTTTTTT.

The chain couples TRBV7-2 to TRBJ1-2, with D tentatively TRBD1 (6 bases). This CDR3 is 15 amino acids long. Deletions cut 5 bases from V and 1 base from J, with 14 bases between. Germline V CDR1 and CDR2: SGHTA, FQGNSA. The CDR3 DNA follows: TGTGCCAGCAGCCAAGGGGGGGGAATTAACTATGGCTACACCTTC. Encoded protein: CASSQGGGINYGYTF.

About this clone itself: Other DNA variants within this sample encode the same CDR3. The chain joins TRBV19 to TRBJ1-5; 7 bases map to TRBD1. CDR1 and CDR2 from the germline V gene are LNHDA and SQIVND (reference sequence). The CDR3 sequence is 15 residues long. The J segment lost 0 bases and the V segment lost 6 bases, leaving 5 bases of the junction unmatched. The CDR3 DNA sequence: TGTGCCAGTAGGCCAGGGGGTAGTAGCAATCAGCCCCAGCATTTT. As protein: CASRPGGSSNQPQHF. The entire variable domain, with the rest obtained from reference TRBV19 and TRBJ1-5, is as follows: DGGITQSPKYLFRKEGQNVTLSCEQNLNHDAMYWYRQDPGQGLRLIYYSQIVNDFQKGDIAEGYSVSREKKESFPLTVTSAQKNPTAFYLCASRPGGSSNQPQHFGDGTRLSIL.